This passage covers 14 T cell receptor beta chains from one sample sequenced in a study of T cells in women clearing cervical HPV infection. Sequencing was performed with immunoSEQ multiplex PCR; in TCRdb, only in-frame clones are kept and a portion is missing. The ten top clones account for 11%, within a sample of 25,000 or so clones. Sequenced: blood buffy coat. These receptors all come from a woman aged 18 to 75 with a cervical HPV16 infection that either progressed to CIN3+ or cleared (not recorded which).

About this clone: The CDR3 end falls 3 residues outside the read, so it is completed with the germline J gene. The chain joins TRBV2 to TRBJ2-4; weak D call: TRBD1 (5 bases). The V gene's germline CDR1 is SNHLY and CDR2 FYNNEI. This CDR3 is built from 12 residues. CDR3 DNA (partial): TGTGCCACTACACCCGGACAAGAGACT. This translates into CATTPGQET. The full-length CDR3 reads as CATTPGQETQYF.

As to this clone: The junction and the germline gene differ at one end; a read error may be behind it. The observed sequence ends 3 residues before the CDR3 terminus, with the missing tail filled in from the germline J gene. The sample contains more than one DNA sequence encoding this CDR3. This chain connects TRBV5-1 to TRBJ1-3; no clear D. The CDR3 length is 15 residues. The V gene's germline CDR1 is SGHRS and CDR2 YFSETQ. The part of the CDR3 DNA that was read is TGCGCCAGCAGCTTCGAGGGCTTCTCTGGAAACACG. This gives the protein CASSFEGFSGNT. The full-length CDR3 reads as CASSFEGFSGNTIYF.

Worth noting for this clone: The read ends 3 residues before the CDR3 terminus; that terminus is restored from the germline J gene. The rearrangement links TRBV6-2 or TRBV6-3 to TRBJ2-7; 8 bases match TRBD1. Per the germline V gene, CDR1 is MNHEY and CDR2 is SVGEGT. The CDR3 extends over 17 amino acids. With 0 bases clipped from V and 3 bases from J, the junction kept 10 bases outside the gene matches. This CDR3 is CASSYSIGGTGFYEQYF. CDR3 bases read: TGTGCCAGCAGTTACTCGATCGGCGGGACAGGCTTCTACGAG.

As concerns this clone: The read comes to an end 3 residues before the CDR3 does, leaving the germline J gene to fill in the end. The chain is built from TRBV6-2 or TRBV6-3 and TRBJ1-5; D ambiguous. The CDR3 is made up of 14 amino acids. From germline, CDR1 is MNHEY and CDR2 SVGEGT. Deletions cut 6 bases from V and 1 base from J, with 10 bases between. The sequenced part of the CDR3 DNA is TGTGCCAGCAGAGGACTTGGGAGCAATCAGCCC. Translating gives CASRGLGSNQP. The whole CDR3 sequence is CASRGLGSNQPQHF.

Points on this clone: The CDR3 goes on 3 residues after the read ends, and that part is filled in from the germline J gene. The chain joins TRBV7-6 to TRBJ2-3; 9 bases agree with TRBD2. This CDR3 has 16 residues. J gave up 1 base and V 2 bases, and 4 bases lay outside the gene matches. CDR1 SGHVS and CDR2 FNYEAQ come from the germline V gene. This CDR3 is CASSLRTSVGTDTQYF. The DNA read from the CDR3 is TGTGCCAGCAGCTTACGGACTAGCGTAGGCACAGATACG.

Remarks on this clone: At one of its ends the junction is not consistent with the germline gene, which may arise from a read error. The same CDR3 also results from other DNA sequences found in this sample. The CDR3 DNA, read in part, is TGCAGCGTGGTAGCAGGGGGGTCTGGAAACACA. As protein: CSVVAGGSGNT. The full CDR3 is CSVVAGGSGNTIYF. The V call is TRBV29-1, the J call TRBJ1-3, with 7 bases that match TRBD1. The read terminates 3 residues before the CDR3 end, so the remaining end is supplied by the germline J gene. CDR1 is SQVTM, CDR2 ANQGSEA, per germline. CDR3 size: 14 residues.

CDR3: CASRVTGGVYEQYF. The sequenced CDR3 bases are TGTGCCAGTCGCGTCACAGGGGGCGTATACGAG. The chain uses TRBV28 and TRBJ2-7; TRBD1 matches at 9 bases. The read gets to within 3 residues of the CDR3 end, and the germline J gene fills in the rest. Germline lookup yields CDR1 MDHEN and CDR2 SYDVKM. Germline trimming cut 9 bases from V and 4 bases from J; bases unmatched to any gene: 10. This CDR3 contains 14 residues.

Points on this clone: The CDR3 goes on 3 residues after the read ends, and that part is filled in from the germline J gene. V is TRBV19 and J is TRBJ2-5, with TRBD1 as a possible D gene (6 bases). The CDR3 length is 16 residues. Germline CDR1 LNHDA, CDR2 SQIVND (reference sequence). V lost 5 bases, J lost 3 bases, and 19 bases lay in between. CDR3 DNA (partial): TGTGCCAGTAGTTCCAACCTTTCCCCAGGGGAAGAGACC. Its protein is CASSSNLSPGEET. From start to end, the CDR3 is CASSSNLSPGEETQYF.

Turning to this clone: The read halts 3 residues ahead of the CDR3 end, with the missing end drawn from the germline J gene. The V gene is TRBV7-3, the J gene TRBJ2-3, with D hard to call. The CDR3 loop spans 13 amino acids. CDR1 and CDR2 from the germline V gene are SGHTA and FQGTGA. V was clipped by 1 base and J by 4 bases, with 6 bases between them. The part of the CDR3 DNA that was read is TGTGCCAGCAGCTTAAACAATCCAGATACG. Translation: CASSLNNPDT. The whole CDR3 sequence is CASSLNNPDTQYF.

Comments on this clone: The read ends 3 residues before the CDR3 terminus; that terminus is restored from the germline J gene. The chain has TRBV7-9 and TRBJ2-7; no firm D call. The CDR3 has 11 amino acids. V lost 2 bases and J 5 bases, leaving 4 bases between the germline ends. The germline CDR1 and CDR2 sequences are SEHNR and FQNEAQ (reference sequence). CDR3 loop: CASSLIDEQYF. The CDR3 bases that were read are TGTGCCAGCAGCTTAATAGACGAG.

A word on this clone: The sequence runs out 3 residues before the end of the CDR3; the remainder is reconstructed from the germline J gene. The J gene is TRBJ2-5, the V gene TRBV19, with TRBD2 matching over 8 bases. Germline trimming cut 5 bases from V and 4 bases from J; bases unmatched to any gene: 9. Germline values: CDR1 LNHDA, CDR2 SQIVND (reference sequence). The CDR3 is made up of 15 amino acids. The CDR3 bases that were read are TGTGCCAGTAGTGTGGGCCCAAGCGGGGGAGAGACC. Its translation: CASSVGPSGGET. The full CDR3 sequence reads CASSVGPSGGETQYF. Supplemented by reference TRBV19 and TRBJ2-5, the full variable domain reads DGGITQSPKYLFRKEGQNVTLSCEQNLNHDAMYWYRQDPGQGLRLIYYSQIVNDFQKGDIAEGYSVSREKKESFPLTVTSAQKNPTAFYLCASSVGPSGGETQYFGPGTRLLVL.

The CDR3 protein is CASSDRAATGELFF. Incomplete CDR3 DNA: TGTGCCAGCAGTGACAGAGCGGCCACCGGGGAG. J is TRBJ2-2 and V is TRBV2, with a possible D match to TRBD2 (5 bases). The sequence runs out 3 residues before the end of the CDR3; the remainder is reconstructed from the germline J gene. Trimming left V 3 bases short and J 4 bases short, with 9 bases between. The germline V gene has CDR1 SNHLY and CDR2 FYNNEI. This CDR3 is built from 14 residues.

Incomplete CDR3 DNA: TGCGCCAGCAGCTTGGGACAGAACTACGAG. It is translated as CASSLGQNYE. The CDR3 reads in full as CASSLGQNYEQYF. This sequence joins TRBV5-1 and TRBJ2-7; D perhaps matches TRBD1 (5 bases). The sequenced fragment ends 3 residues before the CDR3 boundary, so the rest is inferred from the germline J gene. CDR3 size: 13 residues. The V end was cut by 0 bases, the J end by 3 bases, with 7 bases between. Germline values: CDR1 SGHRS, CDR2 YFSETQ.

With regard to this clone: Sequencing ends 3 residues short of the CDR3 end; the germline J gene provides the rest. This sequence joins TRBV11-3 and TRBJ2-1; TRBD1 matches at 8 bases. CDR3 length equals 15 residues. The germline CDR1 and CDR2 sequences are SGHNT and YENEEA. With 5 bases clipped from V and 6 bases from J, the junction kept 9 bases outside the gene matches. The chain's CDR3 is CASSLRGTGGNEQFF. CDR3 bases read: TGTGCCAGCAGCCTCAGGGGTACAGGGGGCAATGAG.